This T cell receptor beta chain was observed in a study of blood T cells in healthy people across ages. Remarks on this clonotype: Its cognate antigen is unknown.

Germline V gives CDR1 LGHNT, CDR2 FRNRAP. Trimming stripped 0 bases from V and 5 bases from J, with 10 bases between. This CDR3 has 14 residues. Combining a sample-barcoded 5' primer with a J-beta primer mix, a second PCR ran for about 7 to 11 cycles. Through a template-switch adaptor with 12 random nucleotides, each cDNA molecule received a tag. Sequencing yielded, for each sample, at least 3 million paired-end reads carrying CDR3. TCRdb independently ran MiXCR on the 5' RACE reads; one entry per CDR3 protein. The sample includes approximately 2,000,000 distinct CDR3 sequences, 35% to 50% seen only once; the top ten take about 21%. Whole-study findings and limits: Versus aged donors, long-lived donors had higher diversity and more naive CD4+ cells.

The sequence came from a human donor in good health. V gene TRBV12-5 combines with J gene TRBJ1-2, with D unresolved. Sequences were obtained from blood. The chain's CDR3 is CASGLVSGLYGYTF. As DNA, the CDR3 is TGTGCTAGTGGTTTGGTATCCGGACTTTATGGCTACACCTTC.